Reported below is one TCR beta chain. The germline CDR1 and CDR2 sequences are MNHNY and SVGAGI (reference sequence). V shed 4 bases, J shed 10 bases, and the junction held 9 bases outside the gene matches. CDR3 length: 15 amino acids. As originally analysed: Nucleated cell counts were estimated from reference gene primer amplification. This table comes from immunoSEQ multiplex PCR, and its TCRdb copy is limited to in-frame clones, with some not included. The V and J calls and clone size were taken over from that table, and D and trimming were inferred from the DNA. The repertoire consists of roughly 230,000 clones, with around four fifths occurring once and the leading ten covering around 6.8%. The sample belongs to a study of blood T cell repertoires in COVID-19. Study-level information: Acute and convalescent COVID-19 samples came from the United States, Italy and Spain. T cells, B-cell-depleted T cells, or PBMCs provided the cDNA or gDNA that served as material.

This TCR was sampled from a woman aged 55-69 years with active or convalescent COVID-19. The chain uses TRBV6-6 and TRBJ2-1, with 11 positions matching TRBD2. The sequencing sample was made of peripheral blood. The CDR3 DNA is TGTGCCAGCAGTTCCGAGGGACTAGCGGTGGCCGAGCAGTTCTTC. Amino acid sequence: CASSSEGLAVAEQFF.